The 11 T cell receptor beta chains below come from one sample, sequenced in a study of Ad26.COV2.S vaccination and SARS-CoV-2 variants. Stated treatment: 15 to 20 received Ad26.COV2.S at low or high dose, single or two shots; several received placebo; per-sample allocation not given. At day 63 after the first vaccine or placebo injection, samples were drawn. Repertoires were generated with immunoSEQ multiplex PCR, while TCRdb's copy carries only in-frame clones and drops some. The sample contains some 240,000 clones, around 90% of which appear only once. This specimen was peripheral blood, taken in a trial of Ad26.COV2.S vaccine versus placebo. The receptors originated from a person aged 18 to 65 who received the Ad26.COV2.S COVID-19 vaccine or a placebo.

The chain couples TRBV6-6 to TRBJ2-7; D is unresolved. The CDR3 runs 11 residues. Germline assignment: CDR1 MNHNY and CDR2 SVGAGI (reference sequence). V lost 4 bases and J lost 2, with 3 bases in between. The CDR3 DNA is TGTGCCAGCAGTTGGGCCTACGAGCAGTACTTC. Its protein product is CASSWAYEQYF.

The sample holds one count of this clone. The chain combines TRBV6-5 with TRBJ2-1; TRBD2 matches at 12 bases. CDR1 is MNHEY and CDR2 is SVGAGI in the germline V gene. This CDR3 is built from 15 residues. Losses at the gene ends were 8 bases for V and 3 bases for J; bases not matched to a gene: 5. The CDR3: CASWRLAGDYNEQFF. CDR3 DNA sequence: TGTGCCAGCTGGAGACTAGCGGGAGACTACAATGAGCAGTTCTTC.

Only a few counts were recorded for this clone. V gene TRBV3-1 (or the pseudogene TRBV3-2) combines with J gene TRBJ1-4; D call uncertain. In germline, CDR1 is LGHDT, CDR2 YNNKEL (reference sequence). V gave up 4 bases and J gave up 6 bases, with 12 bases separating them. CDR3 size: 14 residues. CDR3 residues: CASSPLGWDEKLFF. CDR3 sequence (DNA): TGTGCCAGCAGCCCCTTAGGGTGGGATGAAAAACTGTTTTTT.

The CDR3 sequence: CASSLVSAGGEAFF. The CDR3 DNA sequence: TGTGCCAGCAGCTTAGTATCGGCGGGGGGTGAAGCTTTCTTT. The chain employs TRBV7-2 and TRBJ1-1; possibly TRBD1 for D (5 bases). Trimming cost V 1 base and J 7 bases, with 13 bases left between them. The CDR3 covers 14 residues. CDR1 and CDR2 (germline): SGHTA, FQGNSA.

The V gene is TRBV7-3, the J gene TRBJ1-6, with D unclear. V lost 1 base, J lost 6 bases, and 7 bases lay in between. Germline V CDR1 and CDR2: SGHTA, FQGTGA. This CDR3 has 14 residues. DNA of the CDR3: TGTGCCAGCAGCTTAAAAGGAGGTAATTCACCCCTCCACTTT. Translation: CASSLKGGNSPLHF. Drawing the rest from reference TRBV7-3 and TRBJ1-6, the complete variable domain is GAGVSQTPSNKVTEKGKYVELRCDPISGHTALYWYRQSLGQGPEFLIYFQGTGAADDSGLPNDRFFAVRPEGSVSTLKIQRTERGDSAVYLCASSLKGGNSPLHFGNGTRLTVT.

The chain is built from TRBV6-4 and TRBJ2-1, with D tentatively TRBD2 (6 bases). V lost 6 bases and J 9 bases, leaving 18 bases between the germline ends. Germline assignment: CDR1 MRHNA and CDR2 SNTAGT. The CDR3 length is 14 residues. The CDR3 region is CASSAGLLSGEQFF. The CDR3 bases are TGTGCCAGCAGCGCTGGACTACTGAGTGGTGAGCAGTTCTTC.

The rearrangement joins TRBV7-2 to TRBJ2-1, with 9 positions matching TRBD2. The V gene end was trimmed by 4 bases and the J gene end by 5 bases; junction bases not matched to a gene: 6. This CDR3 is built from 15 residues. The germline V gene encodes CDR1 SGHTA and CDR2 FQGNSA. The CDR3 is CASSSGGTSHNEQFF. CDR3 in DNA: TGTGCCAGCAGCTCCGGCGGGACTAGCCACAATGAGCAGTTCTTC.

The chain employs TRBV10-3 and TRBJ2-7, with TRBD1 identical over 8 bases. The CDR3 is made up of 15 amino acids. V shed 0 bases, J shed 4 bases, and the junction held 5 bases outside the gene matches. The germline V gene has CDR1 ENHRY and CDR2 SYGVKD. CDR3 in amino acids: CAISESGQGGYEQYV. The CDR3 DNA sequence: TGTGCCATCAGTGAGTCTGGACAGGGAGGATACGAGCAGTACGTC.

The V and J genes are TRBV5-1 and TRBJ2-6; D possibly matches TRBD1 or TRBD2 (5 bases each). V lost 0 bases and J 9 bases, leaving 16 bases between the germline ends. CDR3 length: 16 amino acids. The germline gives CDR1 SGHRS, CDR2 YFSETQ. The CDR3 nucleotides are TGCGCCAGCAGCTTGGAGGGGCCCCAGGGAGACAACGTCCTGACTTTC. Its protein product is CASSLEGPQGDNVLTF. The full variable domain, rest sourced from reference TRBV5-1 and TRBJ2-6, is KAGVTQTPRYLIKTRGQQVTLSCSPISGHRSVSWYQQTPGQGLQFLFEYFSETQRNKGNFPGRFSGRQFSNSRSEMNVSTLELGDSALYLCASSLEGPQGDNVLTFGAGSRLTVL.

The J gene is TRBJ2-1, the V gene TRBV29-1, with TRBD1 identical over 11 bases. CDR1 is SQVTM, CDR2 ANQGSEA, per germline. The ends lost 6 bases at V and 4 bases at J; junction bases unmatched: 8. The CDR3 has 15 residues. The CDR3 here is CSVPTGQGAYNEQFF. CDR3 sequence (DNA): TGCAGCGTACCAACCGGACAGGGGGCTTACAATGAGCAGTTCTTC.

This clone has a single count. The genes are TRBV5-1 and TRBJ2-1; 9 bases align to TRBD1. Germline-derived CDR1 and CDR2 are SGHRS and YFSETQ. This CDR3 region has 16 residues. The J segment lost 9 bases and the V segment lost 7 bases, leaving 17 bases of the junction unmatched. CDR3 DNA: TGCGCCAGCGAAACCCTTCCGGGACAGGGAGTAAGTGAGCAGTTCTTC. Its translation: CASETLPGQGVSEQFF.